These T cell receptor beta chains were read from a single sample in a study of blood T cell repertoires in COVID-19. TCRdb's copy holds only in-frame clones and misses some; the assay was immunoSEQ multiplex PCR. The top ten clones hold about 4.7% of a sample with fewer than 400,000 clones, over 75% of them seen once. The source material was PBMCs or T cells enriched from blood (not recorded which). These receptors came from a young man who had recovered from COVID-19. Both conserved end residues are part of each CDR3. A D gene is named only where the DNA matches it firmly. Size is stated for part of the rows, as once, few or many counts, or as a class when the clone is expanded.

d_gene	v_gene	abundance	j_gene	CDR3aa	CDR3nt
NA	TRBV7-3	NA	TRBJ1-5	CASGSGTTGPYSNQPQHF	TGTGCCAGCGGATCTGGGACGACAGGACCCTATAGCAATCAGCCCCAGCATTTT
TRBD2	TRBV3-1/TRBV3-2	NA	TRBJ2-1	CASSRLGLAVNNEQFF	TGTGCCAGCAGCCGGCTAGGACTAGCGGTAAACAATGAGCAGTTCTTC
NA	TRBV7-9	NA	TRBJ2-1	CASSLGGGTYNEQFF	TGTGCCAGCAGCCTCGGCGGCGGAACCTACAATGAGCAGTTCTTC
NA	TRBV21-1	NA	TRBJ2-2	CSGGLPNTGELFF	TGTTCCGGGGGATTACCGAACACCGGGGAGCTGTTTTTT
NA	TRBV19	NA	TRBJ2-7	CASAPLQGYEQYF	TGTGCCAGCGCACCACTACAGGGCTACGAGCAGTACTTC
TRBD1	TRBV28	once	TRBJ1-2	CASTLYQGTGYGYTF	TGTGCCAGCACTTTATACCAGGGGACAGGCTATGGCTACACCTTC
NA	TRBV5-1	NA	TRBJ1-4	CASSLYGPATTNEKLFF	TGCGCCAGCAGCTTGTACGGCCCAGCGACGACTAATGAAAAACTGTTTTTT
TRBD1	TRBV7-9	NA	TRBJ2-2	CASSSQGANVAGELFF	TGTGCCAGCAGCTCCCAGGGGGCAAATGTCGCCGGGGAGCTGTTTTTT
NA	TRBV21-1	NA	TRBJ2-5	CASSKDGGVAQYF	TGTGCCAGCAGCAAAGATGGGGGGGTTGCCCAGTACTTC
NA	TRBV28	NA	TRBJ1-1	CASSFWQSFNTEAFF	TGTGCCAGCAGTTTCTGGCAGTCATTTAACACTGAAGCTTTCTTT
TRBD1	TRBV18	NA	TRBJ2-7	CASSQSGTGGYEQYF	TGTGCCAGCTCACAGTCCGGGACAGGGGGCTACGAGCAGTACTTC
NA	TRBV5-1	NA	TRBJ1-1	CASSPIASNTEAFF	TGCGCCAGCAGCCCGATAGCATCGAACACTGAAGCTTTCTTT
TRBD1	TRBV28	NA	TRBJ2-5	CASSQGTEETQYF	TGTGCCAGCAGCCAGGGGACAGAAGAGACCCAGTACTTC
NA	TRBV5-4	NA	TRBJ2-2	CASSLDGTGELFF	TGTGCCAGCAGCTTGGACGGTACTGGGGAGCTGTTTTTT
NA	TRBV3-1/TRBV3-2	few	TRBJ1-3	CASSHLDTDGNTIYF	TGTGCCAGCAGCCATCTGGACACCGATGGAAACACCATATATTTT
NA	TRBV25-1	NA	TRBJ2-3	CASSEYTGSTDTQYF	TGTGCCAGCAGTGAATATACAGGTAGCACAGATACGCAGTATTTT
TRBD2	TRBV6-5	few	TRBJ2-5	CASSNGGAGTQYF	TGTGCCAGCAGTAACGGGGGGGCCGGGACCCAGTACTTC
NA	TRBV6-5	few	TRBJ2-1	CASMKGMPLGNEQFF	TGTGCCAGCATGAAGGGGATGCCCCTTGGGAATGAGCAGTTCTTC
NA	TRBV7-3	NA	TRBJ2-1	CASSGGWGYNEQFF	TGTGCCAGCAGCGGGGGCTGGGGCTACAATGAGCAGTTCTTC
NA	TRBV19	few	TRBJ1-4	CASSPYRGEKLFF	TGTGCCAGTAGTCCCTACCGAGGGGAAAAACTGTTTTTT
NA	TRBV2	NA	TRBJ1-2	CASSVTRGSGGYTF	TGTGCCAGCAGTGTGACCAGGGGATCCGGTGGCTACACCTTC
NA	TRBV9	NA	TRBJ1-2	CASSVSTAPQYGYTF	TGTGCCAGCAGCGTATCAACCGCCCCTCAGTATGGCTACACCTTC
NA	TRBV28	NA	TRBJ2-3	CASRGGSTDTQYF	TGTGCCAGTAGAGGCGGGAGCACAGATACGCAGTATTTT
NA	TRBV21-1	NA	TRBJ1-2	CASPRVAGGKGDGYTF	TGTGCCAGCCCCAGAGTGGCGGGGGGCAAGGGTGATGGCTACACCTTC
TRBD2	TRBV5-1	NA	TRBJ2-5	CASSRGLAKETQYF	TGCGCCAGCAGCCGGGGACTAGCGAAAGAGACCCAGTACTTC
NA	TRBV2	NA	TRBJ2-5	CASSDGETQYF	TGTGCCAGCAGTGACGGGGAGACCCAGTACTTC
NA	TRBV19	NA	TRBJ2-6	CASRSQGTGGANVLTF	TGTGCCAGTAGATCTCAGGGGACGGGTGGGGCCAACGTCCTGACTTTC
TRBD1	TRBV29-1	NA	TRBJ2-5	CSVSGTGRLEWETQYF	TGCAGCGTTAGTGGGACAGGGAGGCTTGAATGGGAGACCCAGTACTTC
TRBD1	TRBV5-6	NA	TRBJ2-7	CASSWRTGQAEQYF	TGTGCCAGCAGCTGGAGGACAGGGCAGGCCGAGCAGTACTTC
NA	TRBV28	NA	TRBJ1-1	CASTGRTEAFF	TGTGCCAGCACAGGGAGGACTGAAGCTTTCTTT
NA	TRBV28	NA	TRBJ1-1	CASSFVSQTVNTEAFF	TGTGCCAGCAGTTTCGTATCCCAGACAGTGAACACTGAAGCTTTCTTT
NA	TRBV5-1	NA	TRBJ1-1	CASSPYRESTEAFF	TGCGCCAGCAGCCCATACAGAGAAAGCACTGAAGCTTTCTTT
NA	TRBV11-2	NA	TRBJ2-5	CASSPRLRSAETQYF	TGTGCCAGCAGCCCGCGACTGAGATCGGCGGAGACCCAGTACTTC
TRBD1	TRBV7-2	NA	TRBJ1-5	CASSVDREYQPQHF	TGTGCCAGCAGCGTGGACAGGGAGTATCAGCCCCAGCATTTT
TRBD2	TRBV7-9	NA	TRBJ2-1	CALWGLAGVQNEQFF	TGTGCCTTATGGGGACTAGCGGGGGTGCAAAATGAGCAGTTCTTC
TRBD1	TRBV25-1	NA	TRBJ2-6	CASSDTGGPGANVLTF	TGTGCCAGCAGTGACACAGGGGGGCCTGGGGCCAACGTCCTGACTTTC
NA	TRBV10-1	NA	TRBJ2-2	CASSETRIYGELFF	TGCGCCAGCAGTGAGACTAGAATCTACGGGGAGCTGTTTTTT